This TCR beta chain emerged from a study of regulatory dendritic cells for organ transplantation. Produced via immunoSEQ multiplex PCR; TCRdb's table is partial and in-frame only. Of tens of thousands of clones listed, roughly 85% are singletons. The germline CDR1 and CDR2 sequences are MNHEY and SMNVEV (reference sequence). V was clipped by 6 bases and J by 7 bases; unmatched bases: 16. The CDR3 contains 17 residues. Sequenced material: naive CD8+ T cells from blood. Subset noted: CD45RA+ naive T cells. The chain has TRBV27 and TRBJ2-1; 9 bases agree with TRBD1. This TCR was sampled from a human donor in good health. The CDR3 sequence is CASRPLKGQGMKNEQFF. The CDR3 DNA reads as TGTGCCAGCAGGCCACTAAAGGGACAGGGAATGAAGAATGAGCAGTTCTTC.